The clone carrying this T cell receptor (beta chain) was found a few times. The sample comes from a study of T-cell memory formation after mild COVID-19. TCRdb recomputed calls from the 5' RACE reads with MiXCR, one row per CDR3 protein. The sample lists hundreds of thousands of distinct CDR3 sequences; 25% to 30% were seen once. The CDR3 has 16 amino acids. Trimming took 4 bases from V and 0 from J; bases not matched to a gene: 9. Germline values: CDR1 SGHVS, CDR2 FNYEAQ. The specimen sequenced was PBMCs or a T cell subset sorted from them (not recorded which). This clonotype originated in an adult woman who had mild COVID-19 (a few samples of this study predate the infection). Cell type and time point are not known. The V call is TRBV7-6, the J call TRBJ2-7; 7 bases line up with TRBD1. The CDR3 DNA sequence: TGTGCCAGCAGCTCCCCCCGGACAGGAAACTCCTACGAGCAGTACTTC. It encodes CASSSPRTGNSYEQYF.